This T cell receptor (beta chain) was sequenced for a study of blood T cells in healthy people across ages. General study points: Per million T cells, TCR beta diversity dropped about linearly as age rose.

This clonotype was seen repeatedly, ten times or more. Its antigen is unknown. The V gene lost 2 bases and the J gene lost 0 bases, with 10 bases spanning the gap. Germline V CDR1 and CDR2: SQVTM, ANQGSEA. CDR3 size: 14 residues. A second PCR, run for roughly 7 to 12 cycles, used a sample-barcoded 5' primer plus a J-beta primer mix. Each cDNA was tagged by a template-switch adaptor containing 12 random nucleotides. TCRdb processed the 5' RACE reads anew with MiXCR; each CDR3 protein has one entry. The sample holds some 940,000 distinct CDR3 sequences, under 35% seen once. Per sample, extraction of total RNA gave at least 5.5 micrograms in every case. The data were also submitted as part of a second study, on T cells of mothers and their children. That report adds: Normalized overlap was always slightly, never significantly, higher in related than unrelated mother-child pairs.

The chain joins TRBV29-1 to TRBJ2-5, with D unclear. Sequencing was performed on blood. The TCR comes from a woman between 40 and 50 years old in good health. The CDR3 region has the DNA TGCAGCGTTGAATGGACCTCGTACCAAGAGACCCAGTACTTC. Translation gives CSVEWTSYQETQYF.